This entry features one TCR beta chain sequence. The antigen is not known. Here immunoSEQ multiplex PCR was the method, and the copy in TCRdb shows in-frame clones only, minus some. The sample has around 9,800 clones; around 68% are singletons. This entry comes from a study of CD4 T cells in relation to SARS-CoV-2 and coronaviruses. About the study: After roughly eleven days of antigen culture, PBMC TCR beta CDR3s were sequenced.

This CDR3 comprises 13 residues. Trimming stripped 4 bases from V and 7 bases from J, with 8 bases between. From germline, CDR1 is MGHDK and CDR2 SYGVNS. CD4+ T cells from unexposed donors were obtained before the COVID-19 pandemic (2011-2018). CD4+ T cells were isolated from the cells after about nine days of culture. On days 3 and 7, cultures got half fresh IL-2 medium. What was sequenced was CD4+ T cells from PBMCs, cultured in vitro. The source is a human donor in good health. V usage is TRBV25-1 and J usage is TRBJ1-6; D might be TRBD1 (6 bases). This chain's CDR3 is CASSVGQNSPLHF. The CDR3, as DNA: TGTGCCAGCAGTGTAGGACAGAATTCACCCCTCCACTTT.